This entry lists 25 T cell receptor beta chains sequenced from one sample in a study of CD8 T cells in ankylosing spondylitis. TCRdb reanalysed the 5' RACE reads using MiXCR and keeps one entry per CDR3 protein. The sample lists roughly 220,000 distinct CDR3 sequences, around 16% seen once, with about 39% in the top ten. Their antigen targets remain unknown. Findings of the study overall: Typical of ankylosing spondylitis blood, it appeared, was a TCR beta motif of 7 or 8 highly homologous variants.

Material: blood, either unsorted or a sorted T cell fraction (not recorded which). Every receptor here comes from a male donor with ankylosing spondylitis.

The chain employs TRBV24-1 and TRBJ1-5, with D tentatively TRBD1 (6 bases). Germline V CDR1 and CDR2: KGHDR, SFDVKD. The CDR3 has 15 amino acids. Trimming removed 9 bases from V and 1 base from J, with 15 bases in between. The CDR3 region is CATGGGPGSNQPQHF. In nucleotides, the CDR3 is TGTGCCACCGGCGGGGGCCCTGGAAGCAATCAGCCCCAGCATTTT.

This clonotype was seen many times. This sequence joins TRBV27 and TRBJ1-2; D possibly corresponds to TRBD1 (6 bases). Germline V gene data show CDR1 as MNHEY and CDR2 as SMNVEV (reference sequence). This CDR3 region has 15 residues. Deletions cut 5 bases from V and 0 bases from J, with 13 bases between. The DNA of the CDR3 is TGTGCCAGCAGTACCTCGACAGGTTCTAACTATGGCTACACCTTC. It specifies CASSTSTGSNYGYTF.

This clonotype was counted at least ten times. The chain carries TRBV20-1 and TRBJ2-3; TRBD2 matches at 8 bases. Germline V gene lookup returns CDR1 DFQATT and CDR2 SNEGSKA (reference sequence). The CDR3 is 16 amino acids. J lost 4 bases, V lost 3 bases, and 12 bases had no gene match. The CDR3 is CSARGVYQRESDTQYF. The CDR3 DNA reads as TGCAGTGCTAGGGGGGTCTACCAGCGGGAGTCAGATACGCAGTATTTT.

This clonotype was recorded at least ten times. The rearrangement uses TRBV12-3 or TRBV12-4 and TRBJ1-2; TRBD1 matches 9 bases. After removal of 5 bases from V and 4 bases from J, the junction contained 2 bases not matched to a gene. This CDR3 is 13 amino acids long. The CDR3 DNA is TGTGCCAGCAGTACAGGGGGCGGCTATGGCTACACCTTC. It encodes CASSTGGGYGYTF.

The chain couples TRBV9 to TRBJ2-3, with D possibly being TRBD1 or TRBD2 (5 bases each). Germline V gene lookup returns CDR1 SGDLS and CDR2 YYNGEE. The CDR3 consists of 12 residues. Trimming removed 5 bases from V and 4 bases from J, with 8 bases in between. CDR3 residues: CASRGTADTQYF. The CDR3 DNA follows: TGTGCCAGCAGGGGGACGGCAGATACGCAGTATTTT. Full variable domain (remainder filled in from reference TRBV9 and TRBJ2-3): DSGVTQTPKHLITATGQRVTLRCSPRSGDLSVYWYQQSLDQGLQFLIQYYNGEERAKGNILERFSAQQFPDLHSELNLSSLELGDSALYFCASRGTADTQYFGPGTRLTVL.

The V call is TRBV20-1, the J call TRBJ2-1; 11 nucleotides match TRBD2. V dropped 4 bases and J dropped 5; count of bases not matched to a gene: 7. The CDR3 has 15 amino acids. The germline V gene encodes CDR1 DFQATT and CDR2 SNEGSKA (reference sequence). CDR3 DNA: TGCAGTGCTACTACTAGCGGGAGCTCGAACAATGAGCAGTTCTTC. This gives the protein CSATTSGSSNNEQFF.

This clonotype was counted only a few times. The gene calls are TRBV12-3 or TRBV12-4 and TRBJ1-1; TRBD1 matches 10 bases. The CDR3 contains 14 residues. The V and J ends lost 7 bases and 3 bases, in that order; junction bases with no gene match: 5. CDR3 in amino acids: CASTMGQGYTEAFF. For the CDR3, the DNA is TGTGCCAGCACTATGGGACAGGGGTACACTGAAGCTTTCTTT.

This chain joins TRBV4-1 and TRBJ1-5; maybe TRBD1 (5 bases). Germline assignment: CDR1 MGHRA and CDR2 YSYEKL. Trimming took 2 bases from V and 6 from J, leaving 8 bases between them. CDR3 length equals 13 residues. CDR3 nucleotides: TGCGCCAGCAGCCAACAGGGCACTCAGCCCCAGCATTTT. It is translated as CASSQQGTQPQHF.

CDR3 residues: CSARARGLLYGYTF. The CDR3 DNA sequence: TGCAGTGCTAGGGCCAGGGGTCTTCTTTATGGCTACACCTTC. The chain is built from TRBV20-1 and TRBJ1-2; TRBD1 might be the D (6 bases). From germline, CDR1 is DFQATT and CDR2 SNEGSKA (reference sequence). This CDR3 is 14 amino acids long. The V end was cut by 3 bases, the J end by 5 bases, with 16 bases between.

This clonotype was detected only a few times. The J gene is TRBJ2-5, the V gene TRBV20-1, with unresolved D. The length of the CDR3 is 16 residues. V lost 4 bases and J lost 0, with 18 bases in between. The germline V gene encodes CDR1 DFQATT and CDR2 SNEGSKA (reference sequence). CDR3 sequence (DNA): TGCAGTGCTACCGCATTTGTCGGAAGCTACCAAGAGACCCAGTACTTC. Its protein product is CSATAFVGSYQETQYF.

This clonotype has a count of ten or more. This chain connects TRBV28 to TRBJ2-1; D call uncertain. The length of the CDR3 is 12 residues. V gave up 4 bases and J gave up 2 bases, with 3 bases separating them. Germline CDR1 and CDR2: MDHEN and SYDVKM. The CDR3 region is CASSSAYNEQFF. CDR3 bases: TGTGCCAGCAGTTCCGCCTACAATGAGCAGTTCTTC.

This clonotype was seen more than once but under ten times. The V and J genes are TRBV24-1 and TRBJ2-2; D not resolved. V lost 5 bases to trimming and J lost 4 bases, with 1 base between them. The CDR3 totals 11 residues. Looked up from germline, CDR1 is KGHDR and CDR2 is SFDVKD. The CDR3 coding sequence is TGTGCCACCAGTGTCACCGGGGAGCTGTTTTTT. Translating it yields CATSVTGELFF.

This clonotype has only a few counts. This chain uses TRBV6-4 with TRBJ2-1, with 11 nucleotides matching TRBD1. Per the germline V gene, CDR1 is MRHNA and CDR2 is SNTAGT. With 2 bases clipped from V and 6 bases from J, the junction kept 0 bases outside the gene matches. This CDR3 is 14 amino acids long. CDR3 region: CASSDGTGGNEQFF. The CDR3 DNA sequence: TGTGCCAGCAGTGACGGGACAGGGGGCAATGAGCAGTTCTTC.

Many counts were recorded for this clonotype. This CDR3 is CASSLAGETYEQYF. For the CDR3, the DNA is TGCGCCAGCAGCTTGGCGGGAGAAACCTACGAGCAGTACTTC. This rearrangement joins TRBV5-1 to TRBJ2-7; the D gene is possibly TRBD2 (6 bases). Germline V lookup: CDR1 SGHRS, CDR2 YFSETQ. V was pared by 0 bases and J by 2 bases, with 9 bases between. The CDR3 is 14 amino acids.

Notes on this clonotype: The limits of the CDR3 on the DNA are not certain, so only TCRdb's listed CDR3 is given. V usage is TRBV25-1 and J usage is TRBJ2-2. The CDR3 adds up to 14 amino acids, both ends counted. Germline V CDR1 and CDR2: MGHDK, SYGVNS. CDR3 loop: CASSETYSPGSCFF.

The chain couples TRBV30 to TRBJ1-1; D is uncertain. The germline V gene has CDR1 GTSNPN and CDR2 SVGIG (reference sequence). The V end was cut by 4 bases, the J end by 0 bases, with 12 bases between. The CDR3 is made up of 14 amino acids. Written as DNA, the CDR3 is TGTGCCTGGACCCCCGGTACGCTGAACACTGAAGCTTTCTTT. The encoded protein is CAWTPGTLNTEAFF.

This clonotype showed up just a few times. The rearrangement links TRBV20-1 to TRBJ2-7; D uncertain. Germline V gene lookup returns CDR1 DFQATT and CDR2 SNEGSKA (reference sequence). The CDR3 has 15 residues. Trimming pared 0 bases from V and 5 bases from J, leaving 17 bases between. In DNA form, the CDR3 reads TGCAGTGCTAGAGAAAGTTCCCCTTCAGACCACGAGCAGTACTTC. This encodes CSARESSPSDHEQYF.

This chain joins TRBV5-4 and TRBJ2-1, with 7 bases lining up with TRBD1. The CDR3 runs 16 residues. J gave up 1 base and V 0 bases, and 4 bases lay outside the gene matches. The germline gives CDR1 SGHNT, CDR2 YYREEE (reference sequence). The CDR3 DNA sequence: TGTGCCAGCAGCTTGGTTGGACAGGCATCCTACAATGAGCAGTTCTTC. This translates into CASSLVGQASYNEQFF.

The table lists this clonotype with a few counts. The chain uses TRBV7-9 and TRBJ1-1; 8 bases are a match to TRBD1. Unmatched junction bases numbered 8, after V lost 5 bases and J lost 6 bases. The CDR3 length is 14 residues. CDR1 and CDR2 from the germline V gene are SEHNR and FQNEAQ (reference sequence). In DNA, the CDR3 is TGTGCCAGCAGCACCCGACAGGGGACCTCTGAAGCTTTCTTT. Amino acids: CASSTRQGTSEAFF.

As to this clonotype: A read error may be the cause here, since a much bigger clone is one base away. The chain is built from TRBV20-1 and TRBJ1-1; weak D call: TRBD1 (6 bases). This CDR3 is built from 12 residues. Trimming took 5 bases from V and 3 from J, leaving 10 bases between them. CDR1 is DFQATT and CDR2 is SNEGSKA in the germline V gene (reference sequence). CDR3: CSAGKGDTEAFF. CDR3 bases: TGCAGTGCTGGGAAGGGGGACACTGAAGCTTTCTTT.

This clonotype was observed a few times. The V gene is TRBV15, the J gene TRBJ1-4; 7 bases fit TRBD1. With 4 bases clipped from V and 0 bases from J, the junction kept 8 bases outside the gene matches. The germline gives CDR1 LNHNV, CDR2 YYDKDF (reference sequence). This CDR3 region has 17 residues. The CDR3 reads CATSKTGLVATNEKLFF. The CDR3 bases are TGTGCCACCAGCAAGACAGGGTTGGTAGCAACTAATGAAAAACTGTTTTTT. Full variable domain (rest looked up from reference TRBV15 and TRBJ1-4): DAMVIQNPRYQVTQFGKPVTLSCSQTLNHNVMYWYQQKSSQAPKLLFHYYDKDFNNEADTPDNFQSRRPNTSFCFLDIRSPGLGDTAMYLCATSKTGLVATNEKLFFGSGTQLSVL.

This clonotype was detected only a few times. CDR3: CASSYPFRGVDVDEQFF. The CDR3 region has the DNA TGTGCCAGCAGTTACCCCTTCCGAGGGGTAGATGTCGATGAGCAGTTCTTC. J is TRBJ2-1 and V is TRBV12-3 or TRBV12-4; the D call may be TRBD1 or TRBD2 (5 bases each). Between the trimmed V and J ends, which lost 4 bases and 8 bases, there was a span of 24 bases. CDR3 size: 17 residues.

A few counts support this clonotype. The chain couples TRBV20-1 to TRBJ2-3; 8 nucleotides align to TRBD2. V lost 6 bases and J lost 6; bases outside the gene matches: 8. CDR1 is DFQATT and CDR2 is SNEGSKA in the germline V gene (reference sequence). The length of the CDR3 is 13 residues. CDR3 nucleotide sequence: TGCAGTGCCCGAGCGGGGGTGAGGGATACGCAGTATTTT. Its protein is CSARAGVRDTQYF.

This clonotype has only a few counts. The J gene is TRBJ2-5, the V gene TRBV29-1, with a weak D call TRBD2 (6 bases). Trimming pared 3 bases from V and 3 bases from J, leaving 11 bases between. This CDR3 comprises 13 residues. From germline, CDR1 is SQVTM and CDR2 ANQGSEA. The CDR3 DNA reads TGCAGCGTTGACCTGGGGGAGGAAGAGACCCAGTACTTC. It translates to CSVDLGEEETQYF. The entire variable domain, with the rest obtained from reference TRBV29-1 and TRBJ2-5, is as follows: SAVISQKPSRDICQRGTSLTIQCQVDSQVTMMFWYRQQPGQSLTLIATANQGSEATYESGFVIDKFPISRPNLTFSTLTVSNMSPEDSSIYLCSVDLGEEETQYFGPGTRLLVL.

The chain employs TRBV7-2 and TRBJ2-1; D not certain. The V end was cut by 2 bases, the J end by 10 bases, with 15 bases between. The CDR3 sequence is 14 residues long. Germline V lookup: CDR1 SGHTA, CDR2 FQGNSA. The CDR3 protein is CASSLIWPLREQFF. DNA for the CDR3: TGTGCCAGCAGCTTAATATGGCCGCTACGGGAGCAGTTCTTC.